This passage covers 22 T cell receptor beta chains from one sample sequenced in a study of shared clonotypes between healthy human individuals. CD45RO-negative, CCR7-selected cells formed the naive CD8 fraction, which excluded terminally differentiated effector memory CD45RA+ cells. The table came from immunoSEQ multiplex PCR; TCRdb's copy has only in-frame clones and leaves some out. The sample holds roughly 2.1 million clones, roughly 91% seen once. The sample taken for sequencing was naive CD8+ T cells from PBMCs. These receptor sequences come from a man between 18 and 35 years old in good health. Some clones in this sample may be carry-over from other donors' samples.

The chain uses TRBV28 and TRBJ2-4; D possibly uses TRBD1 or TRBD2 (6 bases each). Trimming took off 7 bases at V and 9 bases at J, with 28 bases between the two ends. The length of the CDR3 is 17 residues. CDR1 and CDR2 (germline): MDHEN, SYDVKM. CDR3 bases: TGTGCCAGCACCACTTCCCTCCCCTGGGGGGCGGAGGTCATTCAGTACTTC. Amino acid sequence: CASTTSLPWGAEVIQYF.

The chain carries TRBV27 and TRBJ2-7; D might be TRBD1 (6 bases). Germline CDR1 is MNHEY and CDR2 is SMNVEV (reference sequence). There are 12 residues in the CDR3. Trimming removed 5 bases at V and 7 bases at J, with 12 bases between. The CDR3 protein is CASSASGAEQYF. CDR3 nucleotide sequence: TGTGCCAGCAGTGCATCAGGGGCAGAGCAGTACTTC.

This chain uses TRBV6-6 with TRBJ1-5; D ambiguous. The V gene lost 5 bases and the J gene lost 2 bases, with 10 bases spanning the gap. The CDR3 runs to 14 residues. Germline CDR1 is MNHNY and CDR2 is SVGAGI (reference sequence). The CDR3 protein is CASSPSSGNQPQHF. The CDR3 DNA reads as TGTGCCAGCAGTCCCTCATCCGGCAATCAGCCCCAGCATTTT.

This clone appeared a single time. The chain combines TRBV18 with TRBJ2-3; D might be TRBD2 (7 bases). CDR3 size: 18 residues. Trimming took 4 bases from V and 0 from J, leaving 20 bases between them. Germline V CDR1 and CDR2: KGHSH, LQKENI. CDR3 sequence: CASSLKGGPLQSTDTQYF. The CDR3 nucleotides are TGTGCCAGCTCACTTAAGGGGGGGCCGTTGCAGAGCACAGATACGCAGTATTTT.

This clone was seen a single time. The rearrangement links TRBV29-1 to TRBJ1-4; D is ambiguous. This CDR3 comprises 13 residues. V lost 6 bases, J lost 7 bases, and 15 bases lay in between. Germline loops: CDR1 SQVTM, CDR2 ANQGSEA. The CDR3 DNA reads TGCAGCGTAGCCGGGCCAGAAAGTGAAAAACTGTTTTTT. Its protein product is CSVAGPESEKLFF.

The chain joins TRBV5-6 to TRBJ1-2, with D unclear. CDR1 SGHDT and CDR2 YYEEEE come from the germline V gene. This CDR3 contains 11 residues. With 4 bases removed from V and 8 bases from J, the gap between germline ends came to 9 bases. The CDR3 protein is CASSTLLGYTF. CDR3 DNA sequence: TGTGCCAGCAGCACCCTTCTAGGCTACACCTTC. Full variable domain (outside the CDR3, taken from reference TRBV5-6 and TRBJ1-2): DAGVTQSPTHLIKTRGQQVTLRCSPKSGHDTVSWYQQALGQGPQFIFQYYEEEERQRGNFPDRFSGHQFPNYSSELNVNALLLGDSALYLCASSTLLGYTFGSGTRLTVV.

The chain employs TRBV28 and TRBJ2-7; TRBD2 matches at 7 bases. CDR1 and CDR2 from the germline V gene are MDHEN and SYDVKM. V lost 4 bases to trimming and J lost 2 bases; unmatched junction nucleotides: 11. The CDR3 totals 16 residues. CDR3 protein: CASSSSGVGRAYEQYF. CDR3 DNA: TGTGCCAGCAGTTCTAGCGGTGTAGGGCGTGCCTACGAGCAGTACTTC. The full variable domain, its missing parts supplied by reference TRBV28 and TRBJ2-7, is DVKVTQSSRYLVKRTGEKVFLECVQDMDHENMFWYRQDPGLGLRLIYFSYDVKMKEKGDIPEGYSVSREKKERFSLILESASTNQTSMYLCASSSSGVGRAYEQYFGPGTRLTVT.

J is TRBJ2-1 and V is TRBV9; D remains ambiguous. Trimming shortened V by 0 bases and J by 5 bases, and 9 bases separated the two germline ends. Per germline, CDR1 SGDLS and CDR2 YYNGEE. CDR3 length: 14 residues. CDR3 region: CASSVAWAHNEQFF. Written as DNA, the CDR3 is TGTGCCAGCAGCGTAGCGTGGGCCCACAATGAGCAGTTCTTC.

The gene calls are TRBV27 and TRBJ2-5, with 12 bases fitting TRBD2. Germline loops: CDR1 MNHEY, CDR2 SMNVEV (reference sequence). J lost 5 bases, V lost 5 bases, and 12 bases had no gene match. The length of the CDR3 is 17 residues. DNA of the CDR3: TGTGCCAGCAGTCACAGACTAGCGGGAGAGGATCAGGAGACCCAGTACTTC. It yields the protein CASSHRLAGEDQETQYF.

V and J are TRBV5-1 and TRBJ2-5; 9 bases agree with TRBD1. The J segment lost 7 bases and the V segment lost 1 base, leaving 8 bases of the junction unmatched. The CDR3 loop spans 15 amino acids. From germline, CDR1 is SGHRS and CDR2 YFSETQ. CDR3 DNA sequence: TGCGCCAGCAGCTTGACAGGGGGCGAAGCTGGGACCCAGTACTTC. Translated: CASSLTGGEAGTQYF.

The V call is TRBV6-6, the J call TRBJ1-2; weak D call: TRBD1 (5 bases). V lost 9 bases, J lost 5 bases, and 16 bases lay in between. The CDR3 covers 13 residues. The V gene's germline CDR1 is MNHNY and CDR2 SVGAGI (reference sequence). DNA for the CDR3: TGTGCCAGTTCCTCCGGGGGGGGATATGGCTACACCTTC. Its protein product is CASSSGGGYGYTF.

In this sample, this clone turned up a few times. The chain links TRBV7-8 to TRBJ1-2, with 9 positions matching TRBD1. Germline assignment: CDR1 SGHVS and CDR2 FQNEAQ. This CDR3 has 14 residues. Trimming removed 5 bases from V and 5 bases from J; junction bases left unmatched: 6. Here the CDR3 reads CASSPPDRGYGYTF. The CDR3 nucleotides are TGTGCCAGCAGCCCGCCGGACAGGGGATATGGCTACACCTTC.

V is TRBV7-9 and J is TRBJ2-1; 7 bases align to TRBD1. This CDR3 is 13 amino acids long. Germline loops: CDR1 SEHNR, CDR2 FQNEAQ (reference sequence). J gave up 13 bases and V 1 base, and 7 bases lay outside the gene matches. The CDR3: CASSLEQGRGQFF. The DNA of the CDR3 is TGTGCCAGCAGCTTAGAACAGGGGAGAGGACAGTTCTTC.

V usage is TRBV6-4 and J usage is TRBJ2-2, with D possibly being TRBD1 (5 bases). Germline V gene sequence: CDR1 MRHNA, CDR2 SNTAGT. CDR3 length: 15 amino acids. Between the trimmed V and J ends, which lost 2 bases and 4 bases, there was a span of 11 bases. The CDR3: CASSDGQGSTGELFF. CDR3 nucleotide sequence: TGTGCCAGCAGTGACGGACAAGGGTCCACCGGGGAGCTGTTTTTT.

The rearrangement links TRBV2 to TRBJ2-1; 10 bases fit TRBD2. This CDR3 spans 15 amino acids. CDR1 and CDR2 from the germline V gene are SNHLY and FYNNEI. Unmatched junction bases numbered 4, after V lost 6 bases and J lost 2 bases. CDR3: CASSGLADTYNEQFF. The CDR3 nucleotides read TGTGCCAGCAGCGGACTAGCGGACACCTACAATGAGCAGTTCTTC.

This clone was observed once. This chain uses TRBV25-1 with TRBJ2-7, with a possible D match to TRBD2 (6 bases). The germline CDR1 and CDR2 sequences are MGHDK and SYGVNS. The CDR3 runs to 17 residues. Trimming left V 0 bases short and J 7 bases short, with 22 bases between. The CDR3 DNA reads TGTGCCAGCAGTGAATATGGCGAGATAAATGCCGGAGGGGAGCAGTACTTC. Translated: CASSEYGEINAGGEQYF.

This sequence joins TRBV6-1 and TRBJ1-2, with D possibly being TRBD1 (5 bases). Germline CDR1 reads MNHNS; CDR2 reads SASEGT. CDR3 length equals 13 residues. Trimming shortened V by 3 bases and J by 4 bases, and 9 bases separated the two germline ends. CDR3 sequence reads: CASSERQSYGYTF. The CDR3 DNA reads TGTGCCAGCAGTGAGCGACAGAGCTATGGCTACACCTTC.

The chain uses TRBV5-5 and TRBJ2-7; 7 bases are a match to TRBD1. Germline loops: CDR1 SGHKS, CDR2 YYEKEE (reference sequence). With V trimmed by 4 bases and J by 0 bases, 7 bases remained unmatched. CDR3 length: 15 amino acids. CDR3 in amino acids: CASSPGQRSSYEQYF. In nucleotides, the CDR3 is TGTGCCAGCAGCCCGGGACAGAGGAGCTCCTACGAGCAGTACTTC.

The chain uses TRBV29-1 and TRBJ2-5, with 11 bases aligning to TRBD2. The V segment lost 5 bases and the J segment 4 bases; nucleotides outside the gene matches: 6. Germline V gives CDR1 SQVTM, CDR2 ANQGSEA. The CDR3 length is 14 residues. CDR3 sequence: CSVTSGRIIETQYF. The CDR3, as DNA: TGCAGCGTTACTAGCGGGAGAATAATAGAGACCCAGTACTTC.

The chain combines TRBV19 with TRBJ1-5; D might be TRBD1 (6 bases). The germline V gene encodes CDR1 LNHDA and CDR2 SQIVND (reference sequence). The V end lost 8 bases, the J end lost 3 bases, and 11 bases lay between the germline ends. This CDR3 comprises 13 residues. Written as DNA, the CDR3 is TGTGCCAGTCAGGGGTTAATCAATCAGCCCCAGCATTTT. Translating it yields CASQGLINQPQHF. The whole variable domain, filled in from reference TRBV19 and TRBJ1-5, reads DGGITQSPKYLFRKEGQNVTLSCEQNLNHDAMYWYRQDPGQGLRLIYYSQIVNDFQKGDIAEGYSVSREKKESFPLTVTSAQKNPTAFYLCASQGLINQPQHFGDGTRLSIL.

This clone was seen just once. The chain has TRBV7-8 and TRBJ1-1; 7 bases fit TRBD1. The CDR3 sequence is 16 residues long. V trimming: 5 bases; J trimming: 3 bases; junction bases outside the gene matches: 12. The germline V gene has CDR1 SGHVS and CDR2 FQNEAQ. The CDR3 loop is CASSPNPTGFYTEAFF. Here the CDR3 DNA reads TGTGCCAGCAGCCCGAACCCGACAGGGTTTTACACTGAAGCTTTCTTT.

This chain links TRBV27 with TRBJ2-5; weak D call: TRBD1 (5 bases). This CDR3 contains 16 residues. Per the germline V gene, CDR1 is MNHEY and CDR2 is SMNVEV (reference sequence). The V end lost 6 bases, the J end lost 7 bases, and 24 bases lay between the germline ends. The CDR3, as DNA: TGTGCCAGCAGCCTTATGGACGGGCTAGGAAGGGGGACCCAGTACTTC. It specifies CASSLMDGLGRGTQYF.